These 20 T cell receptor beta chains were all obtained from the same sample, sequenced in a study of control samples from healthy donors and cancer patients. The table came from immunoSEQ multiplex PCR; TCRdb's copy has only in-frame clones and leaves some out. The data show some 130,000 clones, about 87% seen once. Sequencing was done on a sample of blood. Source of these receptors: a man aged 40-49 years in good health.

As DNA, the CDR3 is TGTGCCAGCAGCTTAGTGGCCGGGCGGATAATGAACACTGAAGCTTTCTTT. Residues: CASSLVAGRIMNTEAFF. The rearrangement joins TRBV7-8 to TRBJ1-1, with no clear D. V was clipped by 1 base and J by 0 bases, with 15 bases between them. There are 17 residues in the CDR3. The germline gives CDR1 SGHVS, CDR2 FQNEAQ. The whole variable domain, remainder taken from reference TRBV7-8 and TRBJ1-1, is GAGVSQSPRYKVAKRGQDVALRCDPISGHVSLFWYQQALGQGPEFLTYFQNEAQLDKSGLPSDRFFAERPEGSVSTLKIQRTQQEDSAVYLCASSLVAGRIMNTEAFFGQGTRLTVV.

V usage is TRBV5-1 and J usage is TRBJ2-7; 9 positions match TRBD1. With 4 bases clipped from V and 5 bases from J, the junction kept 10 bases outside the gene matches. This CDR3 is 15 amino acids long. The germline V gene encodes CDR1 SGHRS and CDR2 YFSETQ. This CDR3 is CASSQGNRGLNEQYF. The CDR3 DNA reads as TGCGCCAGCAGCCAGGGCAACAGGGGGCTTAACGAGCAGTACTTC.

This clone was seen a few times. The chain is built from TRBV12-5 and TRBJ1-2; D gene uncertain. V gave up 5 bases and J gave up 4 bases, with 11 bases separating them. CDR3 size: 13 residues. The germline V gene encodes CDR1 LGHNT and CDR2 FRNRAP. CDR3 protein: CASGPPESYGYTF. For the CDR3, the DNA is TGTGCTAGTGGTCCTCCGGAATCCTATGGCTACACCTTC.

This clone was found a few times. The DNA for the CDR3 is TGCGCCAGCAGCTTACCTACCGGGACAGAAAAAAACATTCAGTACTTC. Translating it yields CASSLPTGTEKNIQYF. This chain uses TRBV5-1 with TRBJ2-4; 7 positions match TRBD1. V dropped 2 bases and J dropped 4; count of bases not matched to a gene: 9. The CDR3 loop spans 16 amino acids. Germline CDR1 and CDR2: SGHRS and YFSETQ.

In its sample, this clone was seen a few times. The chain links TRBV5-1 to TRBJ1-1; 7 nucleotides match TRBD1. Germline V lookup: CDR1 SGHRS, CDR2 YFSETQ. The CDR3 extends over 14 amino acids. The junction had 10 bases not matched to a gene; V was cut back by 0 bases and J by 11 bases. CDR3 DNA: TGCGCCAGCAGCTTGGAGACGGAGGGGGCAATGGCTTTCTTT. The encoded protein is CASSLETEGAMAFF.

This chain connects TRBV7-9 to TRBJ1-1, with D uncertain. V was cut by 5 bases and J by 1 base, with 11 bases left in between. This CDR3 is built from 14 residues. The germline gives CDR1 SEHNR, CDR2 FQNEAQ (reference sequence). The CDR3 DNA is TGTGCCAGCAGCCCCGAGGGCAGGAACACTGAAGCTTTCTTT. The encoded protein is CASSPEGRNTEAFF.

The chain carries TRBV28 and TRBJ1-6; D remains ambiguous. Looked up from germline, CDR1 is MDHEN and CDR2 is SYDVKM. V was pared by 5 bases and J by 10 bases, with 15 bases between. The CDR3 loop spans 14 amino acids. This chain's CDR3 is CASSLGQARSPLHF. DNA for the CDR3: TGTGCCAGCAGTCTCGGGCAGGCACGGTCACCCCTCCACTTT.

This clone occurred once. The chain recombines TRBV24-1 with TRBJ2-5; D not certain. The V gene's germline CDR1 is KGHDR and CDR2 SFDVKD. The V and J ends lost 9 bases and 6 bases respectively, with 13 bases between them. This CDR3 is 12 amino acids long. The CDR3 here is CATPLHRKTQYF. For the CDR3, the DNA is TGTGCCACCCCGTTACATCGGAAGACCCAGTACTTC.

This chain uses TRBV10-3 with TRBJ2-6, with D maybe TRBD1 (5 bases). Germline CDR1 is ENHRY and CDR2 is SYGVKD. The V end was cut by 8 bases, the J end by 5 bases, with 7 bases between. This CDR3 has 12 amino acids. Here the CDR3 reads CAIQGWANVLTF. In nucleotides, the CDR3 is TGTGCCATCCAGGGATGGGCCAACGTCCTGACTTTC.

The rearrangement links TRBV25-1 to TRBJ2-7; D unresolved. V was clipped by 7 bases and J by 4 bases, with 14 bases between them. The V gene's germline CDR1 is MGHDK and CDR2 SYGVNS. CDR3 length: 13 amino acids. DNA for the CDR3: TGTGCCAGCACCTCAATTTGGGGTTACGAGCAGTACTTC. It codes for CASTSIWGYEQYF.

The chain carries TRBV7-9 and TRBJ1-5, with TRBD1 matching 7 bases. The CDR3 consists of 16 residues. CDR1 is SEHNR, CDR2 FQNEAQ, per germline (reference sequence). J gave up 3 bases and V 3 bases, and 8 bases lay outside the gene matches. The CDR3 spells CASSFSNRGFNQPQHF. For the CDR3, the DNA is TGTGCCAGCAGCTTTAGCAACAGGGGCTTCAATCAGCCCCAGCATTTT.

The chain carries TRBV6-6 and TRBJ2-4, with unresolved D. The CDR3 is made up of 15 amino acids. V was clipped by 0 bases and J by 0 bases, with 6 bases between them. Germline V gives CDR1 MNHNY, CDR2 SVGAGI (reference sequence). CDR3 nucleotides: TGTGCCAGCAGTTACTCGAGTTTAGCCAAAAACATTCAGTACTTC. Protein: CASSYSSLAKNIQYF.

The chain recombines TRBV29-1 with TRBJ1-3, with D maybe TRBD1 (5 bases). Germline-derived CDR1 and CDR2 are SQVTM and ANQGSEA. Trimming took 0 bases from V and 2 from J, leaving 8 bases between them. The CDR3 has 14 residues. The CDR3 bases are TGCAGCGTTGAAGATCCACAGGCTGGAAACACCATATATTTT. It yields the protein CSVEDPQAGNTIYF.

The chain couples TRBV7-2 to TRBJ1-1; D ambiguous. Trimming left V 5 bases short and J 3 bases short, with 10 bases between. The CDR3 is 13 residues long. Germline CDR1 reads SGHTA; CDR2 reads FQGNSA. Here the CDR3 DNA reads TGTGCCAGCAGCGGTCGTGGATACACTGAAGCTTTCTTT. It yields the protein CASSGRGYTEAFF.

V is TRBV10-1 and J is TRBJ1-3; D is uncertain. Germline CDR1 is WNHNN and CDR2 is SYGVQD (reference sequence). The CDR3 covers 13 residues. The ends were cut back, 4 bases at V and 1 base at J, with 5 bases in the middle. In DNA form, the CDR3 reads TGCGCCAGCAGTGCCGGGTCTGGAAACACCATATATTTT. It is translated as CASSAGSGNTIYF.

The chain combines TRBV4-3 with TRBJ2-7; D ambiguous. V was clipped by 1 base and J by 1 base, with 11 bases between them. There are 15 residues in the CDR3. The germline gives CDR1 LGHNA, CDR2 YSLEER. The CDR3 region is CASSQVYGASYEQYF. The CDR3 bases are TGCGCCAGCAGCCAAGTCTACGGTGCGTCCTACGAGCAGTACTTC.

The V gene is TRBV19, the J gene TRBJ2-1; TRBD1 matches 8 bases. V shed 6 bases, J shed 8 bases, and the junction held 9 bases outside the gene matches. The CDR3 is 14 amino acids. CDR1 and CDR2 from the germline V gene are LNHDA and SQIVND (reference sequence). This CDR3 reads CASRPFAGGDEQFF. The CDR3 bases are TGTGCCAGTAGACCTTTTGCAGGGGGCGATGAGCAGTTCTTC.

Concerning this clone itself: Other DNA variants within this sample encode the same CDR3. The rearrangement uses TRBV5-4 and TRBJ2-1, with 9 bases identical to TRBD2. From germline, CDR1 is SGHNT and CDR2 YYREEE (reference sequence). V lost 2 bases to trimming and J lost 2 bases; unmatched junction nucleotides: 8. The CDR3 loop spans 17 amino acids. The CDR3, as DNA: TGTGCCAGCAGCTTTGGTGGGGCGGGGGGGCCCTACAATGAGCAGTTCTTC. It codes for CASSFGGAGGPYNEQFF.

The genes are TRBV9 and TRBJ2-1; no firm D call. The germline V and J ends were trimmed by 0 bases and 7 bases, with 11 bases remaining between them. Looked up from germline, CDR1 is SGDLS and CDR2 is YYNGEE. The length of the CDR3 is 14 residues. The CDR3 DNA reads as TGTGCCAGCAGCGTAGGAAGTAGCTTGAATGAGCAGTTCTTC. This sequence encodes CASSVGSSLNEQFF.

CDR3 DNA sequence: TGTGCCAGCAGCCTGACAGGGACCAACACCGGGGAGCTGTTTTTT. It is translated as CASSLTGTNTGELFF. The chain couples TRBV7-3 to TRBJ2-2; 7 nucleotides align to TRBD1. V lost 5 bases and J lost 2; bases outside the gene matches: 5. Germline values: CDR1 SGHTA, CDR2 FQGTGA. The CDR3 runs to 15 residues. The variable domain in full, completed from reference TRBV7-3 and TRBJ2-2, reads GAGVSQTPSNKVTEKGKYVELRCDPISGHTALYWYRQSLGQGPEFLIYFQGTGAADDSGLPNDRFFAVRPEGSVSTLKIQRTERGDSAVYLCASSLTGTNTGELFFGEGSRLTVL.